A single T cell receptor (beta chain) is shown here with its context. Antigen unknown. The data originate from a study of T cell responses to AZD1222 COVID-19 vaccine. General study results and limits: Only five to seven AZD1222 recipients tested seropositive at baseline.

Samples with a second dose at about 4 or about 12 weeks were pooled together. V was cut by 8 bases and J by 0 bases, with 14 bases left in between. This CDR3 contains 15 residues. Per germline, CDR1 MNHEY and CDR2 SVGAGI. Assay used: immunoSEQ multiplex PCR; TCRdb lists only in-frame clones, some missing. The repertoire holds about 35,000 clones, with 65% to 90% as singletons. The sequence came from an adult who received the AZD1222 COVID-19 vaccine. This sequence joins TRBV6-5 and TRBJ2-1, with a possible D match to TRBD2 (5 bases). This material consisted of peripheral blood, taken 28 days after the second AZD1222 dose. The CDR3, as DNA: TGTGCCAGCGGAGTGAGGGTAAGCTCCTACAATGAGCAGTTCTTC. Its protein product is CASGVRVSSYNEQFF.